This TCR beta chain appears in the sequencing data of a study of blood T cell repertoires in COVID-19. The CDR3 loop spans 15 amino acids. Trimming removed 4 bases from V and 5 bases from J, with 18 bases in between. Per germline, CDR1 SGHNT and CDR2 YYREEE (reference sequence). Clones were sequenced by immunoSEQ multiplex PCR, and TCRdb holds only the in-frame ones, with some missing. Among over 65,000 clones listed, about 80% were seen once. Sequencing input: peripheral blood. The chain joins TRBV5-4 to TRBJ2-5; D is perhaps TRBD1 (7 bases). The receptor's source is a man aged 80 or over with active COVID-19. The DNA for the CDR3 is TGTGCCAGCAGCAGCGGAGGGGGCGGTGGGGAGACCCAGTACTTC. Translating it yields CASSSGGGGGETQYF.